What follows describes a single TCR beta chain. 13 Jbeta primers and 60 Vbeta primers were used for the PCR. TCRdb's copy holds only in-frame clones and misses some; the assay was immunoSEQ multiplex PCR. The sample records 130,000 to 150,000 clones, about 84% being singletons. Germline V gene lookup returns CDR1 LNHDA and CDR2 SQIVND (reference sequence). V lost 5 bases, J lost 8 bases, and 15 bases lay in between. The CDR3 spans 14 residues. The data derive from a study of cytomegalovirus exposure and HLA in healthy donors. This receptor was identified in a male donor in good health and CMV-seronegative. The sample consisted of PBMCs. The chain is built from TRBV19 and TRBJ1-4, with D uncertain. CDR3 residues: CASSGGIWKEKLFF. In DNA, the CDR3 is TGTGCCAGTAGTGGCGGTATATGGAAAGAAAAACTGTTTTTT.